A single sample gave rise to the 5 T cell receptor beta chains below, sequenced in a study of human T cells and chemical hapten exposure. One entry per CDR3 protein, called by TCRdb with MiXCR from the 5' RACE reads. Counted here are some 150,000 distinct CDR3 sequences, around 4% occurring once; the ten biggest clones make up over 1.2%. Total RNA came from unfractionated whole blood. The receptors stem from a female donor in good health.

This clonotype showed up many times. The gene calls are TRBV15 and TRBJ1-4; D gene ambiguous. Germline V gives CDR1 LNHNV, CDR2 YYDKDF (reference sequence). Trimming removed 3 bases at V and 8 bases at J, with 28 bases between. The CDR3 totals 19 residues. DNA of the CDR3: TGTGCCACCAGCAGTGGAGAGTCGCACAACGCCGCTTATGAGGAAAAACTGTTTTTT. Translating it yields CATSSGESHNAAYEEKLFF.

This clonotype showed up many times. The rearrangement uses TRBV4-1 and TRBJ2-7; D perhaps matches TRBD1 (6 bases). Germline CDR1 MGHRA, CDR2 YSYEKL. V dropped 1 base and J dropped 7 bases, with 26 bases sitting between them. The length of the CDR3 is 18 residues. CDR3 nucleotide sequence: TGCGCCAGCAGCCAAGCAGTGGGGGCGGCTAGCAACTCGCGGGAGCAGTACTTC. As protein: CASSQAVGAASNSREQYF.

The sample holds many counts of this clonotype. The genes are TRBV27 and TRBJ2-5; D might be TRBD2 (5 bases). The V gene lost 3 bases and the J gene lost 4 bases, with 12 bases spanning the gap. The CDR3 is 14 residues long. Germline lookup yields CDR1 MNHEY and CDR2 SMNVEV (reference sequence). The DNA of the CDR3 is TGTGCCAGCAGTTTGAGAGCTGCGGGAGAGACCCAGTACTTC. This sequence encodes CASSLRAAGETQYF.

This clonotype has at least ten counts. The chain employs TRBV4-1 and TRBJ1-2, with unresolved D. The CDR3 spans 14 residues. V was clipped by 2 bases and J by 6 bases, with 13 bases between them. CDR1 MGHRA and CDR2 YSYEKL come from the germline V gene. The CDR3 DNA sequence: TGCGCCAGCAGCCAAAATAAGTTGGCTGATGGCTACACCTTC. It specifies CASSQNKLADGYTF.

This clonotype appeared many times. This chain uses TRBV12-2 with TRBJ1-5. TRBV12-2 is tagged as a pseudogene. This CDR3 has 16 amino acids. The CDR3 bases are TGTGCAAGTCGCTTACCCACTCGGGCCTCCGATCAGCCCCAGCATTTT. Its translation is CASRLPTRASDQPQHF.